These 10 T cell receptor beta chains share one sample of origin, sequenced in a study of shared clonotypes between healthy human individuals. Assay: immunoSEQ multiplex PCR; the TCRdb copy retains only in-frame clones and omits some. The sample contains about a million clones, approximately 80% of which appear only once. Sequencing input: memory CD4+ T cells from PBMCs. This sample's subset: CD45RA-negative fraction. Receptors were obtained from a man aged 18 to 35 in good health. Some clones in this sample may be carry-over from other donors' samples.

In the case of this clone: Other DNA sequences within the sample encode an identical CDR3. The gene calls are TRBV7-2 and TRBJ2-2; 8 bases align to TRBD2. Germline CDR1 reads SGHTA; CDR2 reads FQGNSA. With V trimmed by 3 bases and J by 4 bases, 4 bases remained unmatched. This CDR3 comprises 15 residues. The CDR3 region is CASSFGLAGTGELFF. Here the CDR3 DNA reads TGTGCCAGCAGCTTCGGACTAGCCGGCACCGGGGAGCTGTTTTTT.

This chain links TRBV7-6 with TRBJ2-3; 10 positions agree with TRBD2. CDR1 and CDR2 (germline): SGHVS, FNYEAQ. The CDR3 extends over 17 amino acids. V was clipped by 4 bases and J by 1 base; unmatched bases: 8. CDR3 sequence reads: CASSSWTSGGGTDTQYF. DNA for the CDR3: TGTGCCAGCAGCTCGTGGACTAGCGGAGGGGGCACAGATACGCAGTATTTT.

The CDR3 here is CASSPTSGRGNEQFF. The DNA of the CDR3 is TGTGCCAGCAGCCCCACTAGCGGGAGGGGTAATGAGCAGTTCTTC. The V gene is TRBV14, the J gene TRBJ2-1, with 13 bases fitting TRBD2. V trimming: 4 bases; J trimming: 7 bases; junction bases outside the gene matches: 4. Germline V gives CDR1 SGHDN, CDR2 FVKESK. This CDR3 has 15 amino acids.

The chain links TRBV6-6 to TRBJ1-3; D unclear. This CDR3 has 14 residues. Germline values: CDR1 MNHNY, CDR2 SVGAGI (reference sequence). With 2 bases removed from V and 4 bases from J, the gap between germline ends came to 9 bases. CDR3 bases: TGTGCCAGCAGTTACCCGGACGGAGGAAACACCATATATTTT. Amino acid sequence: CASSYPDGGNTIYF.

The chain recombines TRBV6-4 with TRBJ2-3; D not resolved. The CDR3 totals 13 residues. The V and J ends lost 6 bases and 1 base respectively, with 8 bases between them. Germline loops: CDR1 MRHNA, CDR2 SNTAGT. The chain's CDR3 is CASRPRGTDTQYF. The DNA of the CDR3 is TGTGCCAGCAGACCGAGAGGCACAGATACGCAGTATTTT.

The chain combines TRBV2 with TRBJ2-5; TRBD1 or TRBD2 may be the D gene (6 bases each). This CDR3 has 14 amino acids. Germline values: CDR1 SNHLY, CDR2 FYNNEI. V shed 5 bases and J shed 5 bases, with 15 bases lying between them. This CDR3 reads CASSPGRGGETQYF. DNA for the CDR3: TGTGCCAGCAGTCCGGGCCGAGGGGGGGAGACCCAGTACTTC.

CDR3 sequence reads: CASSSPGLGYYEQYF. The CDR3 nucleotides read TGTGCCAGCAGCTCTCCGGGACTAGGATACTACGAGCAGTACTTC. The chain joins TRBV7-2 to TRBJ2-7; 8 positions match TRBD2. Germline CDR1 and CDR2: SGHTA and FQGNSA. The CDR3 loop spans 15 amino acids. Losses at the gene ends were 4 bases for V and 3 bases for J; bases not matched to a gene: 8.

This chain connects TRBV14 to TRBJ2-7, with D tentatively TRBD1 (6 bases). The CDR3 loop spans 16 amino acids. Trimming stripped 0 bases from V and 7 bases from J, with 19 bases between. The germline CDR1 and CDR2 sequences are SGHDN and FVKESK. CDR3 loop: CASSQDLSARGVEQYF. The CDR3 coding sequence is TGTGCCAGCAGCCAAGATCTTTCGGCCAGGGGAGTAGAGCAGTACTTC.

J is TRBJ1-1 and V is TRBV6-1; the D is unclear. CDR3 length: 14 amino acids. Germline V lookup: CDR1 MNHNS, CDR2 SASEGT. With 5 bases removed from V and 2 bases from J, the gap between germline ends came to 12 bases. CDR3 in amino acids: CASSPKIDNTEAFF. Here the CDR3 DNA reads TGTGCCAGCAGTCCCAAAATAGACAACACTGAAGCTTTCTTT.

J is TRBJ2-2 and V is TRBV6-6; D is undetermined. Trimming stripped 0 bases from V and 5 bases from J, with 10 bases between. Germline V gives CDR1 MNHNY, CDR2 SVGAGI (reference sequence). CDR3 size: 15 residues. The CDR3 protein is CASSYSGLDTGELFF. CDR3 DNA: TGTGCCAGCAGTTACTCGGGGTTGGATACCGGGGAGCTGTTTTTT.